Following are 5 T cell receptor beta chains from one sample sequenced in a study of T-cell memory formation after mild COVID-19. Via MiXCR, TCRdb re-called the 5' RACE reads, giving one row per CDR3 protein. The table has fewer than 50,000 distinct CDR3 sequences, around 12% seen once. Sequences were obtained from PBMCs or a T cell subset sorted from them (not recorded which). The origin of the receptors is a man aged 18 to 29 who had mild COVID-19 (a few samples of this study predate the infection). Cell type and time point are not known.

The chain has TRBV7-9 and TRBJ2-5; D is tentatively TRBD1 or TRBD2 (6 bases each). V was trimmed by 0 bases and J by 5 bases, leaving 10 bases between them. CDR3 size: 14 residues. The germline CDR1 and CDR2 sequences are SEHNR and FQNEAQ (reference sequence). CDR3 in amino acids: CASSLAGGMETQYF. Written as DNA, the CDR3 is TGTGCCAGCAGCTTAGCGGGGGGCATGGAGACCCAGTACTTC.

This clonotype was seen a handful of times. V is TRBV20-1 and J is TRBJ1-6; D is unresolved. Germline CDR1 DFQATT, CDR2 SNEGSKA (reference sequence). V lost 3 bases to trimming and J lost 6 bases, with 15 bases between them. CDR3 length: 15 amino acids. DNA for the CDR3: TGCAGTGCTAGTAGGGAGGGCAGAACTAATTCACCCCTCCACTTT. Its protein product is CSASREGRTNSPLHF.

This clonotype is deemed medium-sized. In nucleotides, the CDR3 is TGTGCCAGCAGCTTAGTAGGGGGGCGCTCCTACAATGAGCAGTTCTTC. Protein sequence: CASSLVGGRSYNEQFF. The V gene is TRBV7-9, the J gene TRBJ2-1, with D tentatively TRBD1 or TRBD2 (6 bases each). This CDR3 region has 16 residues. V lost 1 base, J lost 0 bases, and 10 bases lay in between. In germline, CDR1 is SEHNR, CDR2 FQNEAQ (reference sequence).

The chain is built from TRBV6-5 and TRBJ2-3, with TRBD1 identical over 9 bases. CDR1 and CDR2 (germline): MNHEY, SVGAGI. The CDR3 length is 11 residues. Trimming at V came to 6 bases and at J to 11 bases, leaving 3 bases not matched to a gene. CDR3 amino acids: CASRGQGGQYF. DNA for the CDR3: TGTGCCAGCAGGGGACAGGGTGGGCAGTATTTT.

This clonotype was seen only a few times. The V call is TRBV7-3, the J call TRBJ2-1, with TRBD2 as a possible D gene (5 bases). The V gene lost 3 bases and the J gene lost 10 bases, with 10 bases spanning the gap. CDR3 length equals 12 residues. Germline CDR1 reads SGHTA; CDR2 reads FQGTGA. CDR3 sequence: CASSFYTGEQFF. The DNA of the CDR3 is TGTGCCAGCAGCTTTTACACGGGGGAGCAGTTCTTC. Full variable domain (remainder filled in from reference TRBV7-3 and TRBJ2-1): GAGVSQTPSNKVTEKGKYVELRCDPISGHTALYWYRQSLGQGPEFLIYFQGTGAADDSGLPNDRFFAVRPEGSVSTLKIQRTERGDSAVYLCASSFYTGEQFFGPGTRLTVL.